This T cell receptor (beta chain) is drawn from a study of blood T cell repertoires in COVID-19. On the study more broadly: The United States, Italy and Spain supplied acute and convalescent COVID-19 samples.

In the original processing: Estimated nucleated cell counts came from reference gene primer amplification. The protocol was immunoSEQ multiplex PCR, while the TCRdb copy is restricted to in-frame clones and leaves out a portion. V and J calls and clone size are copied from that table; D and trimming were computed from the DNA. The data hold 60,000 or so clones, with 87% observed a single time. The CDR3 is 16 amino acids. V shed 8 bases and J 6 bases; nucleotides not matched to a gene: 14. The germline V gene encodes CDR1 KGHDR and CDR2 SFDVKD. The chain employs TRBV24-1 and TRBJ2-2, with TRBD2 matching over 7 bases. Input material: peripheral blood. This TCR was sampled from a human donor with acute or convalescent COVID-19. The donor label of this sample is uncertain. This CDR3 is CATNGQAAGEAGELFF. The CDR3 nucleotides read TGTGCCACCAACGGCCAGGCTGCGGGGGAAGCCGGGGAGCTGTTTTTT.